Listed below are T cell receptor beta chains from one sample, sequenced in a study of regulatory T cells in long-lasting Graves disease. One entry per CDR3 protein results from TCRdb running MiXCR on the multiplex PCR reads. The sample holds roughly 360,000 distinct CDR3 sequences, about 23% seen once. The starting material was peripheral blood mononuclear cells (PBMCs), obtained when the disease was refractory, from a patient treated with antithyroid drugs. These receptors were collected from a woman aged 40 to 50 with Graves disease. Both conserved end residues are part of each CDR3.

>TRBJ2-1|TRBV15
CATSRATSGPYNEQFF
>TRBJ2-7|TRBV3-1
CASSHYGTSQSYEQYF
>TRBJ2-7|TRBV6-2/TRBV6-3
CASSSLKRTEEQYF
>TRBJ1-5|TRBV20-1
CSAKRDGPINQPQHF
>TRBJ2-7|TRBV12-3/TRBV12-4
CASTAGLPLEQYF
>TRBJ2-7|TRBV3-1
CASSPTDPSYEQYF
>TRBJ2-7|TRBV13
CASSFTRRALSGYEQYF
>TRBJ2-7|TRBV7-3
CASFSGSAYEQYF
>TRBJ2-3|TRBV28
CASLDRVTDTQYF
>TRBJ1-1|TRBV19
CASSIATGGYTEAFF
>TRBJ1-2|TRBV4-1
CASSQALRDSLWGYTF
>TRBJ1-1|TRBV6-1
CASSQTNRGSEAFF
>TRBJ2-2|TRBV7-2
CASTRAVTNTGELFF
>TRBJ2-1|TRBV2
CASSLVIGLAGGRYQNEQFF
>TRBJ1-1|TRBV7-9
CASSQGTGEDTEAFF
>TRBJ1-1|TRBV10-3
CAISEGQGFGEAFF
>TRBJ1-1|TRBV28
CASSTYPGGTFF
>TRBJ2-7|TRBV20-1
CSADPGHDSYEQYF
>TRBJ1-2|TRBV18
CASSPYGTSSYTF
>TRBJ2-7|TRBV4-2
CASSPSSGGQGLYEQYF
>TRBJ2-2|TRBV25-1
CASSGDRGRTGELFF
>TRBJ2-7|TRBV28
CASSSHRDGTYEQYF
>TRBJ2-2|TRBV7-9
CASSLGQANTGELFF
>TRBJ1-1|TRBV7-2
CASSRTTTTEAFF
>TRBJ1-1|TRBV5-6
CASSLPGVDTEAFF
>TRBJ2-5|TRBV2
CASRLKLETQYF
>TRBJ2-5|TRBV6-1
CASRRGQFTGETQYF
>TRBJ2-7|TRBV7-9
CASSRPTGGGRDEQYF
>TRBJ1-3|TRBV4-1
CASSQVGWLMNTIYF
>TRBJ2-2|TRBV7-8
CASSLAAGSGELLF
>TRBJ2-1|TRBV19
CASTGGNEQFF
>TRBJ1-1|TRBV6-5
CASSYGGPEAFF
>TRBJ1-3|TRBV4-1
CASSQDDRSGNTIYF